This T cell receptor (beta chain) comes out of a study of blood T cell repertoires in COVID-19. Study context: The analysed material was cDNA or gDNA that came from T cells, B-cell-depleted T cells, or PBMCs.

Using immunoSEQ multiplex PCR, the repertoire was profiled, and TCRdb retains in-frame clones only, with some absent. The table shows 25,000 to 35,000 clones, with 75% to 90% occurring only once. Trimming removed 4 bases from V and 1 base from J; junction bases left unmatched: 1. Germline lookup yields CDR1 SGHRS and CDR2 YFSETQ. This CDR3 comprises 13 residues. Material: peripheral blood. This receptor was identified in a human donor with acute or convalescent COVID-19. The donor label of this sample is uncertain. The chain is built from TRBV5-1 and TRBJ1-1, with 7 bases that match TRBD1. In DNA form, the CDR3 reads TGCGCCAGCAGCCGACAGGGGAACACTGAAGCTTTCTTT. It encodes CASSRQGNTEAFF.